What follows are 2 T cell receptor beta chains derived from one specimen sequenced in a study of cytomegalovirus exposure and HLA in healthy donors. Amplification used 60 Vbeta primers and 13 Jbeta primers. Clones were read by immunoSEQ multiplex PCR, and TCRdb kept only the in-frame ones, dropping some. This table has roughly 100,000 clones, 75% appearing once. Sequencing was performed on PBMCs. These receptors were taken from a man in his forties or fifties in good health and CMV-seronegative.

The gene calls are TRBV6-9 and TRBJ1-5; D not resolved. The germline V gene encodes CDR1 MNHGY and CDR2 SVAAGI. The CDR3 runs to 10 residues. Trimming left V 4 bases short and J 15 bases short, with 10 bases between. The CDR3 DNA reads as TGTGCCAGCAGTTCCCCTCCCGGGCATTTT. This sequence encodes CASSSPPGHF.

Only a few counts were recorded for this clone. The chain employs TRBV2 and TRBJ2-7; 9 positions match TRBD2. The CDR3 spans 13 residues. Germline V lookup: CDR1 SNHLY, CDR2 FYNNEI. The V segment lost 8 bases and the J segment 3 bases; nucleotides outside the gene matches: 5. The CDR3 nucleotides are TGTGCCAGCGGAAGCGGGGGGAACTACGAGCAGTACTTC. Translating gives CASGSGGNYEQYF. Filled out from reference TRBV2 and TRBJ2-7, the complete variable domain reads EPEVTQTPSHQVTQMGQEVILRCVPISNHLYFYWYRQILGQKVEFLVSFYNNEISEKSEIFDDQFSVERPDGSNFTLKIRSTKLEDSAMYFCASGSGGNYEQYFGPGTRLTVT.